This TCR beta chain comes out of a study of cytotoxic CD8 clonotypes in ibrutinib-treated CLL. On the study more broadly: Partial responders approximately 24, complete 2; around twelve progressed and around 15 stayed in remission by median approximately 64 months. Response samples were taken after a median around 11 months of treatment, range 6 to 36.

Profiled with immunoSEQ multiplex PCR; TCRdb holds only in-frame clones, not every one. Here the sample spans about 68,000 clones, roughly two thirds being singletons. Trimming pared 5 bases from V and 8 bases from J, leaving 9 bases between. CDR3 length: 11 amino acids. CDR1 and CDR2 (germline): SEHNR, FQNEAQ (reference sequence). Specimen: PBMCs, collected after 12 months of ibrutinib treatment. The source of this sequence is a human donor with chronic lymphocytic leukemia. The chain combines TRBV7-9 with TRBJ1-2; D call uncertain. CDR3 sequence: CASSPGLGYTF. The DNA of the CDR3 is TGTGCCAGCAGCCCTGGTCTGGGCTACACCTTC.